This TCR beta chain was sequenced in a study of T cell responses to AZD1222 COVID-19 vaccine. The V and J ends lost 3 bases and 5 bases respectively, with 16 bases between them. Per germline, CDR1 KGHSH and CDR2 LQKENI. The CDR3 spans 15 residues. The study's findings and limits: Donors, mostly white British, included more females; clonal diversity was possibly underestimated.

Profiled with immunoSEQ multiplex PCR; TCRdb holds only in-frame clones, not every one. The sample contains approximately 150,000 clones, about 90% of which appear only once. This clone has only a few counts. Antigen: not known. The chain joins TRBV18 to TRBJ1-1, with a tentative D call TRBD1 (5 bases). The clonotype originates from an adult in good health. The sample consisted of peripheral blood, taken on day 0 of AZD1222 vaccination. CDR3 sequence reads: CASSPRAGSRTEAFF. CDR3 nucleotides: TGTGCCAGCTCACCTCGTGCAGGGAGTAGGACTGAAGCTTTCTTT.